These T cell receptor beta chains were read from a single sample in a study of neurological immune-mediated disorders. Via MiXCR, TCRdb re-called the 5' RACE reads, giving one row per CDR3 protein. Of about 50,000 distinct CDR3 sequences listed, around 17% are singletons. The sequenced sample was PBMCs. The receptors originated from a man aged 60 to 75 in good health. The CDR3 runs from the conserved cysteine through the conserved F or W. The order of the fields is D gene, V gene, J gene, clone size, CDR3 DNA, CDR3 protein. D genes are given only for firm matches. Rows give clone size only sometimes, using once, few, many, or a class for an expanded clone.

>TRBD1|TRBV5-1|TRBJ2-3|many
TGCGCCAGCAGCTTGGAGGGGGCTCATAGCACAGATACGCAGTATTTT
CASSLEGAHSTDTQYF
>TRBD2|TRBV28|TRBJ2-3|many
TGTGCCAGCACTTTAAGAGCGGGAGGGGCAGATACGCAGTATTTT
CASTLRAGGADTQYF
>NA|TRBV5-1|TRBJ2-7|many
TGCGCCAGCAGCCCCTCGGCAGCTCGAACCTACGAGCAGTACTTC
CASSPSAARTYEQYF
>NA|TRBV30|TRBJ2-7|NA
TGTGCCTGGAGTAGGGGATACGAGCAGTACTTC
CAWSRGYEQYF
>NA|TRBV5-1|TRBJ2-1|many
TGCGCCAGCAGCTTGACTACATCCAGGGGCAATGAGCAGTTCTTC
CASSLTTSRGNEQFF
>TRBD1|TRBV5-1|TRBJ1-6|many
TGCGCCAGCAGCTTGGACAGGGGGGAGTCACCCCTCCACTTT
CASSLDRGESPLHF
>TRBD2|TRBV7-9|TRBJ2-2|many
TGTGCCAGCAGCCCCCGGCGGGAGGGCCCCTCCGGGGAGCTGTTTTTT
CASSPRREGPSGELFF
>TRBD1|TRBV29-1|TRBJ2-1|NA
TGCAGCGCCGGGACAGGGTTCTATAAGCAGTTCTTC
CSAGTGFYKQFF
>NA|TRBV10-3|TRBJ2-2|many
TGTGCCATCACCCCGGGACGAACGGCCGGGGAGCTGTTTTTT
CAITPGRTAGELFF
>TRBD1|TRBV29-1|TRBJ1-5|many
TGCAGCGTTCAAGCGAGACAGGGACTTAATCAGCCCCAGCATTTT
CSVQARQGLNQPQHF
>TRBD2|TRBV5-1|TRBJ2-3|many
TGCGCCAGCAGCCCCGATGTGGGGGACTACACAGATACGCAGTATTTT
CASSPDVGDYTDTQYF
>TRBD1|TRBV10-3|TRBJ1-6|many
TGTGCCATCAGTGAACAGGGGAGCGATTCACCCCTCCACTTT
CAISEQGSDSPLHF
>TRBD1|TRBV5-1|TRBJ1-4|many
TGCGCCAGCAGCTGGGGGCCGGGACAGTCGAATGAAAAACTGTTTTTT
CASSWGPGQSNEKLFF
>NA|TRBV20-1|TRBJ1-1|many
TGCAGTGCTAGAGTCGGCGGGTTAACTGAAGCTTTCTTT
CSARVGGLTEAFF
>TRBD2|TRBV20-1|TRBJ2-1|many
TGCAGTGCTGACGCCGGGACTAGCGGAACAGGGGAGCAGTTCTTC
CSADAGTSGTGEQFF
>NA|TRBV6-6|TRBJ1-2|many
TGTGCCAGCGCCTATGGGTATGGCTACACCTTC
CASAYGYGYTF
>TRBD1|TRBV20-1|TRBJ2-7|many
TGCAGTGCAGGGGGCGCGTACGAGCAGTACTTC
CSAGGAYEQYF
>NA|TRBV2|TRBJ1-5|many
TGTGCCAGCAGTGAAAGCAGGGCGGGTAATCAGCCCCAGCATTTT
CASSESRAGNQPQHF
>NA|TRBV29-1|TRBJ2-1|NA
TGCAGCTTTGAGGGGCCGCCAGATGAGCATTTCTTC
CSFEGPPDEHFF
>NA|TRBV7-2|TRBJ2-7|many
TGTGCCAGCAGCCGCGACAGGTCTACTAGCTCCTACGAGCAGTACTTC
CASSRDRSTSSYEQYF
>NA|TRBV9|TRBJ2-2|many
TGTGCCAGCAGCATGACTAGTAACGCCGGGGAGCTGTTTTTT
CASSMTSNAGELFF
>TRBD1|TRBV6-5|TRBJ2-3|many
TGTGCCAGCAGTTACCAGGGGGCCCTCACAGATACGCAGTATTTT
CASSYQGALTDTQYF
>TRBD1|TRBV15|TRBJ1-1|many
TGTGCCACCAGCAAAACTTTAGGGACAGGGAGGAAGGGGACTGAAGCTTTCTTT
CATSKTLGTGRKGTEAFF
>TRBD1|TRBV28|TRBJ1-5|many
TGTGCCAGCAGTTACCGGGACAGGGCTGTTCAGCCCCAGCATTTT
CASSYRDRAVQPQHF
>NA|TRBV28|TRBJ2-7|many
TGTGCCAGCGTAAAAACGGGACGGTCCTACGAGCAGTACTTC
CASVKTGRSYEQYF
>NA|TRBV5-1|TRBJ2-6|many
TGCGCCAGCAGCTTGGGGCTCTCCTACTCCCTTGGGGCCAACGTCCTGACTTTC
CASSLGLSYSLGANVLTF
>TRBD2|TRBV20-1|TRBJ2-3|many
TGCAGTGCTTTCTCCATGGATAGCGGGAGCTCGGGTACGCAGTATTTT
CSAFSMDSGSSGTQYF